This T cell receptor (beta chain) derives from a study of cytomegalovirus exposure and HLA in healthy donors. Each donor was healthy, and each was a bone marrow donor. Use of 60 Vbeta and 13 Jbeta primers characterized the PCR. Assay used: immunoSEQ multiplex PCR; TCRdb lists only in-frame clones, some missing. The sample records over 25,000 clones, about 62% being singletons. The CDR3 totals 17 residues. The sequencing sample was made of PBMCs. The chain carries TRBV21-1 and TRBJ1-1; the table gives TRBD1 as D, unverified against the DNA. TRBV21-1 is described as a pseudogene. The source of this sequence is a male donor in good health and CMV-seropositive. The DNA of the CDR3 is TGTGCCAGCATCCTGAAGGGTGCCAGGGCCCGGGACACTGAAGCTTTCTTT. Translating it yields CASILKGARARDTEAFF.